This T cell receptor beta chain derives from a study of T cells after yellow fever vaccination. This clonotype was counted a few times. No antigen is known for it. Universal primer sites and UMIs were introduced during 5'RACE template-switching synthesis of TCR cDNA. Each CDR3 protein is one row after TCRdb ran MiXCR on the 5' RACE reads. The table includes around 140,000 distinct CDR3 sequences, approximately 6.6% detected once. With 2 bases removed from V and 2 bases from J, the gap between germline ends came to 7 bases. The CDR3 has 13 residues. In germline, CDR1 is SGHTA, CDR2 FQGNSA. Study-level findings and limits: A small share of clonotypes appeared in both CD4 and CD8 compartments. Abundant contaminating clonotypes from the bulk population could appear in FACS-sorted repertoires. After the booster, 96% of CD4 and roughly nine tenths of CD8 primary-response clones were re-detected.

The sequences come from CD4+ T cells sorted from PBMCs, collected 10 days after the yellow fever booster vaccination. The chain uses TRBV7-2 and TRBJ2-7, with D possibly matching TRBD2 (5 bases). The source is a man aged 30 to 45 who received the YFV17D yellow fever vaccine. CDR3 coding DNA: TGTGCCAGCAGCTTAAGGACTCCCTACGAGCAGTACTTC. Translating it yields CASSLRTPYEQYF.